One T cell receptor (beta chain) is described in this entry. In its sample, this clone was seen a few times. This receptor's antigen is unknown. No base quality values were provided; no much bigger clone lies one nucleotide off. From a lookup of the germline V gene, CDR1 and CDR2 are WSHSY and SAAADI. Its CDR3 holds 11 amino acids, cysteine through phenylalanine. Here the CDR3 DNA is all that survives: 33 bases in frame from base 1. V is shortened by 4 bases, J by 12 bases, and the region joining them spans 12 bases. This sample was included in a study of blood T cell repertoires in COVID-19 (dated by TCRdb to 2018 to 2020). The study in broad terms: Collaborator samples came from the United States, Italy and Spain and covered acute and convalescent phases of COVID-19. The prospective study material was composed of cDNA or gDNA derived from T cells, B-cell-depleted T cells, or PBMCs. Subjects who had been exposed to COVID-19, were actively infected with it, or had recovered from it provided the deeply sampled blood TCRbeta repertoires that made up the dataset. The repertoires were released in a freely available public database meant as a resource for research on the immune response to SARS-CoV-2. Samples came from the ongoing ImmuneRACE study (first 160 participants) plus 1,254 subjects from 6 global collaborators. The sample metadata nearly always contained a de-identified subject ID, COVID-19 status, age in years and sex. Where HLA class I and class II types were available, the types were taken from metadata supplied by the sample provider, not from assay-based typing.

Collaborating institutions collected whole blood in K2EDTA tubes following their own protocols. Collaborator samples were shipped for TCRbeta analysis as frozen whole blood, isolated PBMCs, or DNA extracted from either sample type. Paper-wide results and their limitations: The quantity of clinical and demographic metadata differed by source and by participant and was supplied without curation.

The immunoSEQ Assay, a bias-controlled multiplex PCR, was used to amplify TCRbeta CDR3 regions from genomic DNA. The authors processed their data as follows. The number of nucleated cells in each sample was estimated from the amplification of reference gene primers within the assay. To quantify the absolute abundance of each unique TCRbeta CDR3 rearrangement, sequence reads were collapsed and filtered. For each sample, productive Simpson clonality was calculated as the square root of Simpson's diversity index across productive rearrangements. TCRdb took this table from immuneACCESS and kept in-frame rearrangements with V and J called. Such tables lack part of the clones; where checked against another copy, unresolved V genes explain under half of the gap, and the rest is unexplained. That table is the source of V, J and clone size, and D and trimming were worked out from the DNA. The sample table lists roughly 83,000 clones, around 84% of them with a count of one. The ten largest clones take up 7% to 9% of the sample.

The origin of this receptor is a man at least 80 years old with active or convalescent COVID-19. The chain is made from TRBV10-2 and TRBJ1-2, and the D gene may be TRBD1, 5 bases matching. Sequencing was performed on peripheral blood. The CDR3 amino acid sequence is: CASSAGGLNTF. The base sequence is TGCGCCAGCAGTGCTGGGGGACTTAACACCTTC.